This T cell receptor (beta chain) appears in the sequencing data of a study of shared clonotypes between healthy human individuals. This clone was detected only a few times. Antigen unknown. Germline V gene sequence: CDR1 SNHLY, CDR2 FYNNEI. Trimming removed 9 bases from V and 8 bases from J; junction bases left unmatched: 5. This CDR3 has 12 amino acids. Broader study findings: Investigators expected sequencing depth to affect clonotype sharing among donors.

Template amounts of about 270 ng DNA, some 30,000 T cell genomes, were employed in unsorted PBMC replicate PCRs. Sequencing used immunoSEQ multiplex PCR; TCRdb keeps in-frame clones, though not all of them. The top ten clones hold 13% of a sample with hundreds of thousands of clones, over 60% of them seen once. The rearrangement links TRBV2 to TRBJ1-2; 11 bases are a match to TRBD1. The sample consisted of PBMCs. The source is a middle-aged woman in good health. Some clones in this sample may be carry-over from other donors' samples. The CDR3 is CASRDRGWGYTF. CDR3 in DNA: TGTGCCAGTCGGGACAGGGGGTGGGGCTACACCTTC.